Shown below are 20 T cell receptor beta chains from a single sample sequenced in a study of T cells after yellow fever vaccination. Via MiXCR, TCRdb re-called the 5' RACE reads, giving one row per CDR3 protein. The table records about 74,000 distinct CDR3 sequences, approximately 7% of them present only once. The source material was CD8+ T cells sorted from PBMCs, sampled 5 to 6 days after the first yellow fever vaccination. Source of these receptors: a man aged 18 to 30 who received the YFV17D yellow fever vaccine.

This clonotype was counted a few times. The chain carries TRBV7-6 and TRBJ2-2, with D possibly matching TRBD2 (7 bases). The germline V and J ends were trimmed by 1 base and 4 bases, with 10 bases remaining between them. Germline loops: CDR1 SGHVS, CDR2 FNYEAQ. CDR3 size: 15 residues. CDR3 DNA: TGTGCCAGCAGCTTAGGGGGGGGCCTCACCGGGGAGCTGTTTTTT. Protein product: CASSLGGGLTGELFF.

The CDR3 loop is CASSVNIGTEAFF. DNA of the CDR3: TGTGCCAGCAGCGTGAACATTGGCACTGAAGCTTTCTTT. V usage is TRBV7-8 and J usage is TRBJ1-1; D is unclear. Between the trimmed V and J ends, which lost 5 bases and 4 bases, there was a span of 11 bases. The germline V gene encodes CDR1 SGHVS and CDR2 FQNEAQ. CDR3 length: 13 amino acids.

The sample holds many counts of this clonotype. V gene TRBV5-6 combines with J gene TRBJ2-1; 9 nucleotides align to TRBD1. The germline V gene encodes CDR1 SGHDT and CDR2 YYEEEE. CDR3 length: 14 residues. V was clipped by 3 bases and J by 8 bases; unmatched bases: 6. The CDR3 sequence is CASSWGTGMDEQFF. The CDR3, as DNA: TGTGCCAGCAGCTGGGGGACAGGGATGGATGAGCAGTTCTTC. The full variable domain, in which reference TRBV5-6 and TRBJ2-1 provide the parts outside the CDR3, is DAGVTQSPTHLIKTRGQQVTLRCSPKSGHDTVSWYQQALGQGPQFIFQYYEEEERQRGNFPDRFSGHQFPNYSSELNVNALLLGDSALYLCASSWGTGMDEQFFGPGTRLTVL.

This clonotype was seen ten or more times. This sequence joins TRBV20-1 and TRBJ2-1; 10 positions match TRBD2. Trimming took 3 bases from V and 6 from J; bases not matched to a gene: 14. The CDR3 is 17 residues long. Germline CDR1 reads DFQATT; CDR2 reads SNEGSKA (reference sequence). CDR3 residues: CSASRLAGALLSNEQFF. CDR3 DNA sequence: TGCAGTGCTAGTCGGCTAGCGGGAGCCCTGCTTTCCAATGAGCAGTTCTTC.

This clonotype was observed a handful of times. The rearrangement uses TRBV5-1 and TRBJ1-4; D remains ambiguous. The germline CDR1 and CDR2 sequences are SGHRS and YFSETQ. The ends were cut back, 0 bases at V and 4 bases at J, with 19 bases in the middle. This CDR3 contains 18 residues. The CDR3 spells CASSLDFLAQTNNEKLFF. The CDR3 coding sequence is TGCGCCAGCAGCTTGGATTTCCTCGCACAGACTAATAATGAAAAACTGTTTTTT. The full variable domain, rest sourced from reference TRBV5-1 and TRBJ1-4, is KAGVTQTPRYLIKTRGQQVTLSCSPISGHRSVSWYQQTPGQGLQFLFEYFSETQRNKGNFPGRFSGRQFSNSRSEMNVSTLELGDSALYLCASSLDFLAQTNNEKLFFGSGTQLSVL.

This sequence joins TRBV6-2 or TRBV6-3 and TRBJ1-1, with D possibly TRBD1 on 6 matching bases. Germline values: CDR1 MNHEY, CDR2 SVGEGT. Trimming removed 0 bases at V and 4 bases at J, with 21 bases between. This CDR3 contains 18 residues. Written as DNA, the CDR3 is TGTGCCAGCAGTTACTCGATGAGCAGGGGAGTCGGGAGCACTGAAGCTTTCTTT. Translation: CASSYSMSRGVGSTEAFF.

In this sample, this clonotype turned up many times. The chain joins TRBV7-8 to TRBJ1-2, with 11 bases identical to TRBD1. V was clipped by 5 bases and J by 8 bases; unmatched bases: 4. CDR1 and CDR2 (germline): SGHVS, FQNEAQ. The length of the CDR3 is 13 residues. The CDR3 loop reads CASSARTGGGYTF. The CDR3 DNA reads as TGTGCCAGCAGCGCCCGGACAGGGGGCGGCTACACCTTC.

This sequence joins TRBV11-2 and TRBJ2-3, with D tentatively TRBD2 (5 bases). The V end was cut by 7 bases, the J end by 5 bases, with 16 bases between. The CDR3 consists of 14 residues. The germline gives CDR1 SGHAT, CDR2 FQNNGV. CDR3 in DNA: TGTGCCAGCACCCAGTTAGGAGGTCAAGATACGCAGTATTTT. As protein: CASTQLGGQDTQYF. Using reference TRBV11-2 and TRBJ2-3 for the parts outside the CDR3, the full variable domain is EAGVAQSPRYKIIEKRQSVAFWCNPISGHATLYWYQQILGQGPKLLIQFQNNGVVDDSQLPKDRFSAERLKGVDSTLKIQPAKLEDSAVYLCASTQLGGQDTQYFGPGTRLTVL.

This clonotype was observed a few times. This chain links TRBV7-9 with TRBJ1-1; D call uncertain. Trimming left V 5 bases short and J 4 bases short, with 8 bases between. Germline assignment: CDR1 SEHNR and CDR2 FQNEAQ (reference sequence). This CDR3 spans 12 amino acids. The CDR3 is CASSTPSTEAFF. The CDR3 DNA reads TGTGCCAGCAGCACCCCGTCCACTGAAGCTTTCTTT.

This clonotype was seen repeatedly, ten times or more. The chain employs TRBV5-1 and TRBJ2-3, with D unclear. Trimming removed 0 bases at V and 2 bases at J, with 10 bases between. The germline V gene has CDR1 SGHRS and CDR2 YFSETQ. There are 15 residues in the CDR3. The CDR3 protein is CASSLVAADTDTQYF. The CDR3 DNA is TGCGCCAGCAGCTTGGTAGCAGCCGACACAGATACGCAGTATTTT.

This clonotype was counted ten times or more. The chain has TRBV29-1 and TRBJ2-3, with 8 bases lining up with TRBD2. CDR1 SQVTM and CDR2 ANQGSEA come from the germline V gene. This CDR3 has 12 residues. V lost 7 bases, J lost 2 bases, and 2 bases stayed unmatched. In nucleotides, the CDR3 is TGCAGCGCAGCGGGGGACACAGATACGCAGTATTTT. It yields the protein CSAAGDTDTQYF.

The sample holds many counts of this clonotype. The CDR3 sequence is CASSLVRKSNYGYTF. CDR3 in DNA: TGTGCCAGCAGCTTGGTTCGGAAGTCCAACTATGGCTACACCTTC. The rearrangement links TRBV5-5 to TRBJ1-2; D unresolved. V was cut by 0 bases and J by 2 bases, with 11 bases left in between. Germline-derived CDR1 and CDR2 are SGHKS and YYEKEE (reference sequence). This CDR3 spans 15 amino acids.

The sample holds a few counts of this clonotype. The V gene is TRBV7-2, the J gene TRBJ2-7; D may be TRBD1 (6 bases). Per germline, CDR1 SGHTA and CDR2 FQGNSA. The CDR3 contains 15 residues. The V end lost 0 bases, the J end lost 3 bases, and 12 bases lay between the germline ends. The CDR3 nucleotides read TGTGCCAGCAGCTTAGCCCCGCCGGGACACTACGAGCAGTACTTC. Amino acids: CASSLAPPGHYEQYF.

The chain couples TRBV12-5 to TRBJ1-4; a weak D match, TRBD1 (5 bases). The germline V gene has CDR1 LGHNT and CDR2 FRNRAP. The CDR3 is 14 amino acids. Trimming removed 1 base at V and 8 bases at J, with 11 bases between. CDR3 in amino acids: CASGLDGALEKLFF. CDR3 coding DNA: TGTGCTAGTGGTTTGGATGGGGCGCTGGAAAAACTGTTTTTT. The whole variable domain, filled in from reference TRBV12-5 and TRBJ1-4, reads DARVTQTPRHKVTEMGQEVTMRCQPILGHNTVFWYRQTMMQGLELLAYFRNRAPLDDSGMPKDRFSAEMPDATLATLKIQPSEPRDSAVYFCASGLDGALEKLFFGSGTQLSVL.

The CDR3 here is CASSLGDGTYEQYF. CDR3 DNA: TGTGCCAGCAGTTTAGGGGACGGAACCTACGAGCAGTACTTC. The V and J genes are TRBV27 and TRBJ2-7; D may be TRBD1 or TRBD2 (5 bases each). Germline loops: CDR1 MNHEY, CDR2 SMNVEV (reference sequence). This CDR3 is built from 14 residues. Trimming removed 2 bases from V and 2 bases from J, with 10 bases in between.

The V gene is TRBV2, the J gene TRBJ2-7, with D uncertain. The CDR3 has 13 amino acids. Trimming pared 3 bases from V and 4 bases from J, leaving 10 bases between. CDR1 and CDR2 from the germline V gene are SNHLY and FYNNEI. The CDR3 region has the DNA TGTGCCAGCAGTGACAGTGCTACTTACGAGCAGTACGTC. Its protein is CASSDSATYEQYV.

Worth noting for this clonotype: The germline gene is not matched at one end of the junction; a read error may be the cause. This chain connects TRBV7-9 to TRBJ2-5; 9 positions match TRBD1. Germline CDR1 SEHNR, CDR2 FQNEAQ (reference sequence). This CDR3 contains 15 residues. CDR3 DNA sequence: TGTGCCAGCAGCCCCCGGGACAGGGACCACGAGACCCAGTACTTC. Translating it yields CASSPRDRDHETQYF.

There are many counts of this clonotype. The chain uses TRBV7-9 and TRBJ2-2, with no clear D. The germline V gene has CDR1 SEHNR and CDR2 FQNEAQ (reference sequence). The germline V and J ends were trimmed by 7 bases and 5 bases, with 17 bases remaining between them. The CDR3 runs 15 residues. The CDR3 nucleotides are TGTGCCAGCACCCCGATAGAGGAGCCGACCGGGGAGCTGTTTTTT. Its translation: CASTPIEEPTGELFF.

This clonotype was detected ten times or more. J is TRBJ2-2 and V is TRBV7-6; D call uncertain. Germline CDR1 reads SGHVS; CDR2 reads FNYEAQ. V was pared by 6 bases and J by 3 bases, with 5 bases between. The CDR3 sequence is 12 residues long. The CDR3: CASRLYTGELFF. CDR3 sequence (DNA): TGTGCCAGCAGACTGTACACCGGGGAGCTGTTTTTT.

This clonotype was seen once. This chain links TRBV5-8 with TRBJ2-3, with 9 bases that match TRBD2. Germline V CDR1 and CDR2: SGHTS, YDEGEE. Germline trimming cut 8 bases from V and 2 bases from J; bases unmatched to any gene: 6. The CDR3 length is 14 residues. CDR3 coding DNA: TGTGCCAGGGGGGAGCGGGGGGCCACAGATACGCAGTATTTT. It specifies CARGERGATDTQYF.